The text below deals with one T cell receptor (beta chain). This specimen belongs to a study of early T cells in non-severe SARS-CoV-2 infection. Germline V gives CDR1 SGHTA, CDR2 FQGTGA. The CDR3 is 14 residues long. V lost 8 bases to trimming and J lost 0 bases, with 12 bases between them. Individual cDNA molecules received unique molecular identifiers. In TCRdb, the 5' RACE reads were re-called with MiXCR into one record per CDR3 protein. The sample has 68,000 or so distinct CDR3 sequences, about a tenth seen once. The chain recombines TRBV7-3 with TRBJ2-3; no clear D. Sequenced: whole blood. The clonotype was recovered from an adult who was a healthcare worker with PCR-confirmed SARS-CoV-2 infection or an uninfected control (not recorded which). The CDR3 DNA reads TGTGCCAGCTCCTACTTAACTAGCACAGATACGCAGTATTTT. Protein: CASSYLTSTDTQYF.